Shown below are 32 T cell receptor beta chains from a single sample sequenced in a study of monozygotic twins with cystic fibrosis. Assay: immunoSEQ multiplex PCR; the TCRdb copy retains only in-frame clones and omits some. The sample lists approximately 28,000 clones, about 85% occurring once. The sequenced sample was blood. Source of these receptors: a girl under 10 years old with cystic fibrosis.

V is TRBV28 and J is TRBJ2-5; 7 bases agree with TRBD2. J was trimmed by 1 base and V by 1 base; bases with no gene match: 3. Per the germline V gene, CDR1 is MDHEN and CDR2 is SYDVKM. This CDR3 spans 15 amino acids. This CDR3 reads CASSLSSGIQETQYF. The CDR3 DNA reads TGTGCCAGCAGTTTATCTAGCGGCATCCAAGAGACCCAGTACTTC.

CDR3 nucleotide sequence: TGTGCCAGCAGAGGGCCACCATCCCCTGAAGCTTTCTTT. As protein: CASRGPPSPEAFF. The rearrangement links TRBV2 to TRBJ1-1, with D unclear. The V and J ends lost 6 bases and 6 bases respectively, with 14 bases between them. The CDR3 is made up of 13 amino acids. The germline V gene encodes CDR1 SNHLY and CDR2 FYNNEI.

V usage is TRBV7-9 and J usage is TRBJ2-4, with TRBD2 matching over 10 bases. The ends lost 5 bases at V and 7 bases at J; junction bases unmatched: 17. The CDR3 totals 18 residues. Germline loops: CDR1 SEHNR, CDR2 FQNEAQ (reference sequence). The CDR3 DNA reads TGTGCCAGCAGCCCCCCTTCGGGTAGCGGGAGGACAGGCAACATTCAGTACTTC. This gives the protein CASSPPSGSGRTGNIQYF.

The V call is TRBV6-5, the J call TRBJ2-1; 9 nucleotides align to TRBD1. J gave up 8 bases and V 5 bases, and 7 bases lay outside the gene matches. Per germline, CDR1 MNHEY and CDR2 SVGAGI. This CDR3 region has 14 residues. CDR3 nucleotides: TGTGCCAGCAGTGTCCGGACAGGGGAGGATGAGCAGTTCTTC. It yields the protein CASSVRTGEDEQFF.

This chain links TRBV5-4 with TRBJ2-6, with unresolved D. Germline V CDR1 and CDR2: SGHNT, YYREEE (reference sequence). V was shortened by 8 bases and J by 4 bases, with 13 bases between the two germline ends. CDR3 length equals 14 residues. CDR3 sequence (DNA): TGTGCCAGTCTAAAGCCCGGGGGGGCCAACGTCCTGACTTTC. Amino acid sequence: CASLKPGGANVLTF.

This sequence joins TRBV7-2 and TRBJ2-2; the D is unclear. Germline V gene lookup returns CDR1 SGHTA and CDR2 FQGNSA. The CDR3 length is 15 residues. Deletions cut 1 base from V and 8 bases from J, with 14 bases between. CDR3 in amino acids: CASSLGPPGGGELFF. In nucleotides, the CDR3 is TGTGCCAGCAGCTTAGGACCCCCGGGTGGAGGGGAGCTGTTTTTT. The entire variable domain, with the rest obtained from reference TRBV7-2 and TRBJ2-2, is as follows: GAGVSQSPSNKVTEKGKDVELRCDPISGHTALYWYRQSLGQGLEFLIYFQGNSAPDKSGLPSDRFSAERTGGSVSTLTIQRTQQEDSAVYLCASSLGPPGGGELFFGEGSRLTVL.

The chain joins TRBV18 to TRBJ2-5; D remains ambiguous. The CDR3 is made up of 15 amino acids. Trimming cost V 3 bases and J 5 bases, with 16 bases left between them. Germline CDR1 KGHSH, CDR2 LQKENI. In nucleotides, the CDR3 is TGTGCCAGCTCACCCAAGCGAGCAGCGACGGAGACCCAGTACTTC. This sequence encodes CASSPKRAATETQYF.

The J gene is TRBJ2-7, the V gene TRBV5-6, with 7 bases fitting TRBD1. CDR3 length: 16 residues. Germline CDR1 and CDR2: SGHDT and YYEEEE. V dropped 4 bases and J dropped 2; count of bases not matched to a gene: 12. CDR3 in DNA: TGTGCCAGCAGCAGGCACCGGGACAGCAATCCCTACGAGCAGTACTTC. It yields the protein CASSRHRDSNPYEQYF.

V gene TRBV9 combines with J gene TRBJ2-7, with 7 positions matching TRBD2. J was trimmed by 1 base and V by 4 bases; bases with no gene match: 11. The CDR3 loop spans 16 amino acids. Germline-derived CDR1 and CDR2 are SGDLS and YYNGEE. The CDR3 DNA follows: TGTGCCAGCAGCCTAGACCGCGCGGGAGAGTCCTACGAGCAGTACTTC. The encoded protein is CASSLDRAGESYEQYF.

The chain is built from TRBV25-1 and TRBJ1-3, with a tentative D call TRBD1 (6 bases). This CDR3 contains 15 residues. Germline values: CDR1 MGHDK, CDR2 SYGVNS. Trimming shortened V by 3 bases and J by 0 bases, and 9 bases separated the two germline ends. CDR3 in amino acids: CASSDGQLSGNTIYF. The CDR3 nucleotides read TGTGCCAGCAGTGATGGACAGCTCTCTGGAAACACCATATATTTT.

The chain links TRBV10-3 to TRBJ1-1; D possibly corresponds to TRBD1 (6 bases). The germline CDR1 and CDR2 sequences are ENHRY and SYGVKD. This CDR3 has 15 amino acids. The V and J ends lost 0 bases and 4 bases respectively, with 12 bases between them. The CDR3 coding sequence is TGTGCCATCAGTGAGTCTACAGGGCTAAGCACTGAAGCTTTCTTT. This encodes CAISESTGLSTEAFF.

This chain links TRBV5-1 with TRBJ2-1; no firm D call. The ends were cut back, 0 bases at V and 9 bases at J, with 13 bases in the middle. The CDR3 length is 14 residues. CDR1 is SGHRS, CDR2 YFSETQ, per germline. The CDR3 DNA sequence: TGCGCCAGCAGCTTGGCCTTAACCATCGGTGAGCAGTTCTTC. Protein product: CASSLALTIGEQFF. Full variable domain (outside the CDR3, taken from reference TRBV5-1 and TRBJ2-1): KAGVTQTPRYLIKTRGQQVTLSCSPISGHRSVSWYQQTPGQGLQFLFEYFSETQRNKGNFPGRFSGRQFSNSRSEMNVSTLELGDSALYLCASSLALTIGEQFFGPGTRLTVL.

Written as DNA, the CDR3 is TGTGCCAGCAGCGGGGACCGCTCCTACGAGCAGTACTTC. Protein product: CASSGDRSYEQYF. This rearrangement joins TRBV14 to TRBJ2-7; D is tentatively TRBD1 or TRBD2 (5 bases each). This CDR3 is 13 amino acids long. CDR1 SGHDN and CDR2 FVKESK come from the germline V gene. With 5 bases removed from V and 0 bases from J, the gap between germline ends came to 8 bases.

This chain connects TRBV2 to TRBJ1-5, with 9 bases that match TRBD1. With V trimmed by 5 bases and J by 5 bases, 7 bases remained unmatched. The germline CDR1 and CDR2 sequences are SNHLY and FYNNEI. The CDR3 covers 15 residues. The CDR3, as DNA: TGTGCCAGCAGTTTTGGAGGGACAGGGCATCAGCCCCAGCATTTT. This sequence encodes CASSFGGTGHQPQHF.

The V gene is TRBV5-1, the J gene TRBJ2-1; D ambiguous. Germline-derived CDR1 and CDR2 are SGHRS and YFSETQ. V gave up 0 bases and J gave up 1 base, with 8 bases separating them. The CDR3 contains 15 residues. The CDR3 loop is CASSLVQNSYNEQFF. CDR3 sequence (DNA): TGCGCCAGCAGCTTGGTACAGAATTCCTACAATGAGCAGTTCTTC.

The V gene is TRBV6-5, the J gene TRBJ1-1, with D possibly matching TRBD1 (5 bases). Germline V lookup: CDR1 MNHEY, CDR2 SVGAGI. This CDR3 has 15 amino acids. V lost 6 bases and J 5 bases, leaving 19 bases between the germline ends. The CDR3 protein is CASSITQGFRTEAFF. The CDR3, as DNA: TGTGCCAGCAGCATAACGCAGGGCTTTCGGACTGAAGCTTTCTTT.

The CDR3 nucleotides read TGTGCCAGCTCACCACGGGCAGGTCAAGAGACCCAGTACTTC. As protein: CASSPRAGQETQYF. The rearrangement links TRBV18 to TRBJ2-5; D is unresolved. Trimming pared 1 base from V and 2 bases from J, leaving 8 bases between. The CDR3 length is 14 residues. Germline V gives CDR1 KGHSH, CDR2 LQKENI.

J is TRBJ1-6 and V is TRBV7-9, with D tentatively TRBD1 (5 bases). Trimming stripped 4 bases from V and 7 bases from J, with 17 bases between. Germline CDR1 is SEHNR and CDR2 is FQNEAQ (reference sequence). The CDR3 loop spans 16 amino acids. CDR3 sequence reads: CASSSRRGLQNSPLHF. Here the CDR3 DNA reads TGTGCCAGCAGCTCCAGAAGGGGACTTCAGAATTCACCCCTCCACTTT. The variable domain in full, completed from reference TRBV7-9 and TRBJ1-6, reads DTGVSQNPRHKITKRGQNVTFRCDPISEHNRLYWYRQTLGQGPEFLTYFQNEAQLEKSRLLSDRFSAERPKGSFSTLEIQRTEQGDSAMYLCASSSRRGLQNSPLHFGNGTRLTVT.

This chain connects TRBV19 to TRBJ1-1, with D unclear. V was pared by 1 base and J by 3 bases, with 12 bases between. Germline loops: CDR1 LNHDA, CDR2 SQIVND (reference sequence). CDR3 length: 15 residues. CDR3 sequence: CASSIGRPGDTEAFF. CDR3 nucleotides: TGTGCCAGTAGTATAGGCAGGCCTGGGGACACTGAAGCTTTCTTT.

The CDR3 loop reads CSAGTSGSYEQYF. The CDR3 DNA follows: TGCAGCGCTGGGACTAGCGGTTCCTACGAGCAGTACTTC. V gene TRBV29-1 combines with J gene TRBJ2-7; TRBD2 agrees at 11 bases. The germline CDR1 and CDR2 sequences are SQVTM and ANQGSEA. The length of the CDR3 is 13 residues. V shed 7 bases and J 1 base; nucleotides not matched to a gene: 3.

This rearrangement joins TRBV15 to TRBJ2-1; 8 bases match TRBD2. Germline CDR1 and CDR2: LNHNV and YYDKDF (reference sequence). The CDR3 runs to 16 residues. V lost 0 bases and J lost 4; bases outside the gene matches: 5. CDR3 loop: CATSREVAGFYNEQFF. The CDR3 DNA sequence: TGTGCCACCAGCAGAGAGGTAGCGGGATTTTACAATGAGCAGTTCTTC.

CDR3 DNA sequence: TGTGCCAGCAGTGGACAGGTAGACACTGAAGCTTTCTTT. Its translation is CASSGQVDTEAFF. The chain combines TRBV6-1 with TRBJ1-1; TRBD1 might be the D (6 bases). V was clipped by 4 bases and J by 3 bases, with 9 bases between them. From germline, CDR1 is MNHNS and CDR2 SASEGT. The CDR3 has 13 residues.

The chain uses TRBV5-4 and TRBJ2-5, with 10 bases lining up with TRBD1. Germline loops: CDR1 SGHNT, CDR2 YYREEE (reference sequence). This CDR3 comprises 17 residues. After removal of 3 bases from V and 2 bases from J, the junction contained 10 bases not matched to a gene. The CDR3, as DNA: TGTGCCAGCAGCTCTGACCCGGGACAGGGGATACAAGAGACCCAGTACTTC. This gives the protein CASSSDPGQGIQETQYF.

The CDR3 DNA reads TGCGCCAGCGCCCTGGTCCCTCCTGCCGAGCAGTACTTC. Translating gives CASALVPPAEQYF. The rearrangement links TRBV4-1 to TRBJ2-7; D is unresolved. The CDR3 is made up of 13 amino acids. From germline, CDR1 is MGHRA and CDR2 YSYEKL. The germline V and J ends were trimmed by 8 bases and 6 bases, with 17 bases remaining between them.

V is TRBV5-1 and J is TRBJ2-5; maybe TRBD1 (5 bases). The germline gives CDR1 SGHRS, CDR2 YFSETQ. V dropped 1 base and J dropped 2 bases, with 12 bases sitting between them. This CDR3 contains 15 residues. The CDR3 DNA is TGCGCCAGCAGCTTGATAGGGGTCGGTCAAGAGACCCAGTACTTC. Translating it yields CASSLIGVGQETQYF.

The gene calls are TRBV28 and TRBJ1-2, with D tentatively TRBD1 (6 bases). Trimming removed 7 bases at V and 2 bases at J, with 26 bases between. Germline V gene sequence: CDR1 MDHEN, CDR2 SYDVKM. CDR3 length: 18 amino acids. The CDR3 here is CASTQGRPFPAFNYGYTF. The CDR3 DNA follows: TGTGCCAGCACCCAGGGGAGGCCTTTCCCGGCTTTCAACTATGGCTACACCTTC.

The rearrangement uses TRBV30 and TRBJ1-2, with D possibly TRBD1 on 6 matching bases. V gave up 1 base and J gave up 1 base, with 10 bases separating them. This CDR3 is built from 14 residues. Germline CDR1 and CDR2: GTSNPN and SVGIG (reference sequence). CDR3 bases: TGTGCCTGGAGTGCACAGGGATATAACTATGGCTACACCTTC. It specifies CAWSAQGYNYGYTF. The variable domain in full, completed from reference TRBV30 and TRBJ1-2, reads SQTIHQWPATLVQPVGSPLSLECTVEGTSNPNLYWYRQAAGRGLQLLFYSVGIGQISSEVPQNLSASRPQDRQFILSSKKLLLSDSGFYLCAWSAQGYNYGYTFGSGTRLTVV.

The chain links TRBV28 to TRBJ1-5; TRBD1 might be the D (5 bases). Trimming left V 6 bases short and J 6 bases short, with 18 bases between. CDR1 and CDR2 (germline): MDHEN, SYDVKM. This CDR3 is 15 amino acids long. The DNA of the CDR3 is TGTGCCAGCAGCTCCGGGACGGTGGGAAGTCAGCCCCAGCATTTT. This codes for CASSSGTVGSQPQHF.

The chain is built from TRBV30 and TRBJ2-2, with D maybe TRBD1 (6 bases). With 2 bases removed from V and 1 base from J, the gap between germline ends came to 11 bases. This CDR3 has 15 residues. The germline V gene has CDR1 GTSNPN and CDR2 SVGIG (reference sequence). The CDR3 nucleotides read TGTGCCTGGAGTCCCTGGACAGAGAACACCGGGGAGCTGTTTTTT. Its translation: CAWSPWTENTGELFF.

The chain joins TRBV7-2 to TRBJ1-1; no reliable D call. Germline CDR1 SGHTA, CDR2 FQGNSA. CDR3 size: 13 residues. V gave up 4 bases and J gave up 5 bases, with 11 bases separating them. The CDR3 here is CASSWAGTTEAFF. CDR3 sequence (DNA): TGTGCCAGCAGCTGGGCGGGTACTACTGAAGCTTTCTTT. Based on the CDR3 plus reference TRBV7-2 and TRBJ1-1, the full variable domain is GAGVSQSPSNKVTEKGKDVELRCDPISGHTALYWYRQSLGQGLEFLIYFQGNSAPDKSGLPSDRFSAERTGGSVSTLTIQRTQQEDSAVYLCASSWAGTTEAFFGQGTRLTVV.

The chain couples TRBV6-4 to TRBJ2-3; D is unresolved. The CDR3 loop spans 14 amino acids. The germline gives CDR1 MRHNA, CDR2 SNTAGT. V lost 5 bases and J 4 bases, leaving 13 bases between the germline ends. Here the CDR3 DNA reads TGTGCCAGCAGTAAACGAGAGAGGCCAGATACGCAGTATTTT. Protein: CASSKRERPDTQYF.

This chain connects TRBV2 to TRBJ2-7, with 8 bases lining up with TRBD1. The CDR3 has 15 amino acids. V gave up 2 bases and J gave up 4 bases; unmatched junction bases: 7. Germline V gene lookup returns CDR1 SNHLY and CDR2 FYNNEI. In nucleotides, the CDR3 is TGTGCCAGCAGTGAACAACAGGGGGTTGCGTACGAGCAGTACTTC. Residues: CASSEQQGVAYEQYF.